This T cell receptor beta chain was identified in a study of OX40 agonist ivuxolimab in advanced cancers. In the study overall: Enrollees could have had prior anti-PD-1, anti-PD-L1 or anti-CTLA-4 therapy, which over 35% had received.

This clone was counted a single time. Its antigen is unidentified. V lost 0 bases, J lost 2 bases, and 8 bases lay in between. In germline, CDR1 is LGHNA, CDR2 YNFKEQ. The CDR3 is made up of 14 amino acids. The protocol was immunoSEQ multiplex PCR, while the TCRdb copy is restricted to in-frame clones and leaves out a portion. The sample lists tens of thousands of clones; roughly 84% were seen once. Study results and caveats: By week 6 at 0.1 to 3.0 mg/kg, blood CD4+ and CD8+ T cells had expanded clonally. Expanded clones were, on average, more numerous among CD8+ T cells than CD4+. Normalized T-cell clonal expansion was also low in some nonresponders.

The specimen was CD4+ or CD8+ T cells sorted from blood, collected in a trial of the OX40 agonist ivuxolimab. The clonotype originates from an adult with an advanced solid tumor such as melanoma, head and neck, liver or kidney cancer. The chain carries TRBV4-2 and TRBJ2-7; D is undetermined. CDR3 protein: CASSQELRAYEQYF. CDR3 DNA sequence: TGTGCCAGCAGCCAAGAACTTCGGGCCTACGAGCAGTACTTC.